These 29 T cell receptor beta chains were all obtained from the same sample, sequenced in a study of blood T cells in healthy people across ages. For the second PCR, which ran for 7 to 11 cycles, a sample-barcoded 5' primer and a J-beta primer mix were used. Each CDR3 protein is one row after TCRdb ran MiXCR on the 5' RACE reads. The repertoire has about 1.4 million distinct CDR3 sequences, approximately 59% of them found once; the top ten carry roughly 6.3%. Sample: blood. These receptors came from a man between 18 and 35 years old in good health.

This clonotype has just a few counts. The genes are TRBV12-3 or TRBV12-4 and TRBJ2-3; tentative D call: TRBD1 (6 bases). Deletions cut 4 bases from V and 4 bases from J, with 6 bases between. The CDR3 has 12 residues. CDR3 region: CASSWGPDTQYF. In DNA form, the CDR3 reads TGTGCCAGCAGTTGGGGGCCAGATACGCAGTATTTT.

As to this clonotype: One end of the junction varies from germline; a read error may be responsible. In DNA form, the CDR3 reads TGTGCCAGCAGCCCCCGGTCGGGGGCCGACGTCCTGACTTTC. Protein product: CASSPRSGADVLTF. The chain uses TRBV11-2 and TRBJ2-6; D may match TRBD1 or TRBD2 (6 bases each). The CDR3 covers 14 residues. The germline gives CDR1 SGHAT, CDR2 FQNNGV.

The V gene is TRBV9, the J gene TRBJ1-1; 7 positions agree with TRBD1. The CDR3 totals 17 residues. The J segment lost 1 base and the V segment lost 1 base, leaving 10 bases of the junction unmatched. Germline loops: CDR1 SGDLS, CDR2 YYNGEE. CDR3 sequence reads: CASSVSPWGQKNTEAFF. CDR3 DNA: TGTGCCAGCAGCGTATCTCCCTGGGGACAGAAGAACACTGAAGCTTTCTTT.

This sequence joins TRBV7-9 and TRBJ2-3; D perhaps matches TRBD2 (5 bases). This CDR3 is 15 amino acids long. V lost 7 bases, J lost 5 bases, and 19 bases lay in between. The germline gives CDR1 SEHNR, CDR2 FQNEAQ (reference sequence). CDR3 in DNA: TGTGCCAGCACCGAAGCTGGAGGACTCGGAGATACGCAGTATTTT. This sequence encodes CASTEAGGLGDTQYF.

This clonotype was detected only a few times. The chain employs TRBV20-1 and TRBJ2-7; 10 bases map to TRBD2. Trimming cost V 7 bases and J 0 bases; bases outside gene matches: 9. CDR1 is DFQATT and CDR2 is SNEGSKA in the germline V gene (reference sequence). The CDR3 is 15 amino acids. The CDR3 DNA sequence: TGCAGTGGGGTAGCGGGGGGACCCCACTCCTACGAGCAGTACTTC. Encoded protein: CSGVAGGPHSYEQYF.

This clonotype turned up a few times. The rearrangement joins TRBV6-5 to TRBJ2-7, with no clear D. This CDR3 has 14 amino acids. Germline assignment: CDR1 MNHEY and CDR2 SVGAGI. Trimming removed 2 bases from V and 3 bases from J, with 11 bases in between. The CDR3 DNA reads as TGTGCCAGCAGTTACCTAGGACCGAACTACGAGCAGTACTTC. This codes for CASSYLGPNYEQYF.

The rearrangement links TRBV5-1 to TRBJ2-1; D is perhaps TRBD2 (5 bases). The CDR3 covers 11 residues. The ends were cut back, 7 bases at V and 8 bases at J, with 10 bases in the middle. Germline CDR1 SGHRS, CDR2 YFSETQ. The CDR3 loop reads CASREEDEQFF. The DNA of the CDR3 is TGCGCCAGCCGAGAGGAGGATGAGCAGTTCTTC. The full variable domain, in which reference TRBV5-1 and TRBJ2-1 provide the parts outside the CDR3, is KAGVTQTPRYLIKTRGQQVTLSCSPISGHRSVSWYQQTPGQGLQFLFEYFSETQRNKGNFPGRFSGRQFSNSRSEMNVSTLELGDSALYLCASREEDEQFFGPGTRLTVL.

This clonotype has just one count. The V and J genes are TRBV27 and TRBJ1-5; 7 positions agree with TRBD1. The CDR3 has 16 residues. The junction had 10 bases not matched to a gene; V was cut back by 5 bases and J by 3 bases. In germline, CDR1 is MNHEY, CDR2 SMNVEV (reference sequence). CDR3 DNA sequence: TGTGCCAGCAGTCCACGACAGGGCGGAACCAATCAGCCCCAGCATTTT. It codes for CASSPRQGGTNQPQHF.

Worth noting for this clonotype: A junction end diverges from the germline sequence, so it may reflect a read error. The rearrangement links TRBV6-1 to TRBJ1-2; TRBD1 is a possible D gene (5 bases). The CDR3 has 14 residues. Germline CDR1 reads MNHNS; CDR2 reads SASEGT. The CDR3 loop is CASSRDGENYGYTF. The CDR3 DNA reads as TGTGCCAGCAGTCGGGACGGTGAGAACTATGGTTACACCTTC.

The gene calls are TRBV29-1 and TRBJ2-7; no clear D. Looked up from germline, CDR1 is SQVTM and CDR2 is ANQGSEA. CDR3 length: 11 residues. Trimming removed 6 bases from V and 3 bases from J, with 9 bases in between. Here the CDR3 DNA reads TGCAGCGTAGAGACGATCTACGAGCAGTACTTC. This gives the protein CSVETIYEQYF.

This clonotype has just a few counts. The CDR3 DNA is TGTGCCAGCAGTTTCTTGGGACAGGACTTCTCTGGGGCCAACGTCCTGACTTTC. Its protein is CASSFLGQDFSGANVLTF. The chain joins TRBV12-3 or TRBV12-4 to TRBJ2-6, with TRBD1 identical over 8 bases. The junction had 7 bases not matched to a gene; V was cut back by 3 bases and J by 0 bases. CDR3 length: 18 amino acids.

This rearrangement joins TRBV12-3 or TRBV12-4 to TRBJ1-4; no clear D. This CDR3 region has 12 residues. Deletions cut 4 bases from V and 3 bases from J, with 3 bases between. The CDR3 region has the DNA TGTGCCAGCAGTTCCCCTAATGAAAAACTGTTTTTT. Protein sequence: CASSSPNEKLFF.

V gene TRBV5-6 combines with J gene TRBJ1-6, with D hard to call. V lost 0 bases to trimming and J lost 5 bases, with 12 bases between them. Germline CDR1 reads SGHDT; CDR2 reads YYEEEE. The CDR3 is made up of 16 amino acids. For the CDR3, the DNA is TGTGCCAGCAGCTTGGGATGGACGGGGAATAATTCACCCCTCCACTTT. Its translation: CASSLGWTGNNSPLHF.

This clonotype has more than one count but fewer than ten. The rearrangement links TRBV18 to TRBJ2-3; D ambiguous. CDR3 length: 14 amino acids. Germline V gene sequence: CDR1 KGHSH, CDR2 LQKENI. Trimming removed 1 base at V and 3 bases at J, with 8 bases between. CDR3: CASSPLDLTDTQYF. For the CDR3, the DNA is TGTGCCAGCTCACCACTTGATTTAACAGATACGCAGTATTTT.

V is TRBV5-1 and J is TRBJ2-1; 11 nucleotides align to TRBD2. The J segment lost 3 bases and the V segment lost 4 bases, leaving 15 bases of the junction unmatched. The germline CDR1 and CDR2 sequences are SGHRS and YFSETQ. The CDR3 covers 19 residues. CDR3 nucleotides: TGCGCCAGCAGCCCAGGACTAGTGACTAGCGGGGACTTCTACAATGAGCAGTTCTTC. Its protein is CASSPGLVTSGDFYNEQFF. Combining the CDR3 with reference TRBV5-1 and TRBJ2-1 gives the whole variable domain KAGVTQTPRYLIKTRGQQVTLSCSPISGHRSVSWYQQTPGQGLQFLFEYFSETQRNKGNFPGRFSGRQFSNSRSEMNVSTLELGDSALYLCASSPGLVTSGDFYNEQFFGPGTRLTVL.

The V gene is TRBV6-2 or TRBV6-3, the J gene TRBJ1-5; D gene uncertain. The CDR3 loop spans 16 amino acids. CDR1 is MNHEY and CDR2 is SVGEGT in the germline V gene. Trimming shortened V by 0 bases and J by 7 bases, and 16 bases separated the two germline ends. The CDR3 DNA sequence: TGTGCCAGCAGTTACTCCCGAAACCTCCGAAGCCAGCCCCAGCATTTT. This encodes CASSYSRNLRSQPQHF.

V usage is TRBV15 and J usage is TRBJ2-5; unclear D gene. This CDR3 has 17 residues. Trimming left V 0 bases short and J 0 bases short, with 14 bases between. CDR1 is LNHNV, CDR2 YYDKDF, per germline (reference sequence). DNA of the CDR3: TGTGCCACCAGCAGAGATTCGCGTTTGTATAACCAAGAGACCCAGTACTTC. Protein product: CATSRDSRLYNQETQYF.

The genes are TRBV7-9 and TRBJ2-5; 11 bases fit TRBD2. The J call is doubtful: the DNA matches TRBJ2-1 better. The CDR3 spans 17 residues. Germline V gene lookup returns CDR1 SEHNR and CDR2 FQNEAQ (reference sequence). The CDR3 is CASSLASGLAGGETQFF. The CDR3, as DNA: TGTGCCAGCAGCTTAGCATCCGGCCTAGCGGGAGGAGAGACCCAGTTCTTC.

In its sample, this clonotype was seen once. The chain's CDR3 is CAIRQDGANVLTF. The CDR3 DNA is TGTGCCATAAGACAGGACGGGGCCAACGTCCTGACTTTC. The chain joins TRBV6-6 to TRBJ2-6; the D gene is possibly TRBD1 (6 bases). The germline V and J ends were trimmed by 10 bases and 4 bases, with 11 bases remaining between them. The germline CDR1 and CDR2 sequences are MNHNY and SVGAGI (reference sequence). The CDR3 consists of 13 residues.

This clonotype was seen only once. The chain uses TRBV30 and TRBJ2-1, with D hard to call. The DNA end favors TRBJ2-7, so the J call may be wrong. The germline V gene encodes CDR1 GTSNPN and CDR2 SVGIG (reference sequence). This CDR3 is 13 amino acids long. For the CDR3, the DNA is TGTGCCTGGAGTGTAAGCCTGGACTACGAGCAGTACTTC. Its translation: CAWSVSLDYEQYF.

The chain uses TRBV10-3 and TRBJ2-1, with D maybe TRBD2 (7 bases). Deletions cut 6 bases from V and 8 bases from J, with 23 bases between. The CDR3 totals 16 residues. Germline values: CDR1 ENHRY, CDR2 SYGVKD. The CDR3 here is CAIRDRGRGLNDEQFF. DNA of the CDR3: TGTGCCATCAGAGATCGGGGCAGGGGACTAAACGATGAGCAGTTCTTC.

V is TRBV20-1 and J is TRBJ2-7; D is ambiguous. The CDR3 runs to 13 residues. Trimming removed 3 bases from V and 3 bases from J, with 12 bases in between. CDR1 is DFQATT, CDR2 SNEGSKA, per germline (reference sequence). CDR3 in amino acids: CSASTPDYYEQYF. In DNA form, the CDR3 reads TGCAGTGCTAGTACCCCGGATTACTACGAGCAGTACTTC.

This clonotype was seen a few times. The CDR3 DNA follows: TGTGCCAGCAGTTTACTAGCGCCCAACAGGGATACGCAGTATTTT. Translation gives CASSLLAPNRDTQYF. This chain uses TRBV12-3 or TRBV12-4 with TRBJ2-3; D might be TRBD2 (6 bases). This CDR3 spans 15 amino acids. Trimming cost V 2 bases and J 6 bases, with 15 bases left between them.

The rearrangement links TRBV7-9 to TRBJ2-2; D remains unclear. The CDR3 sequence is 12 residues long. Germline V gene data show CDR1 as SEHNR and CDR2 as FQNEAQ (reference sequence). The germline V and J ends were trimmed by 6 bases and 6 bases, with 8 bases remaining between them. The CDR3 DNA is TGTGCCAGCAGGCGGCCTTCCGGGGAGCTGTTTTTT. The encoded protein is CASRRPSGELFF.

The V call is TRBV21-1, the J call TRBJ2-3; the DNA was not compared with TRBD1, the D call given in the table. TRBV21-1 is listed as a pseudogene. CDR3 length: 16 residues. The CDR3 DNA follows: TGTGCCAGCAGCGGATTGGACAGGGAGTCTGCAGATACGCAGTATTTT. Amino acid sequence: CASSGLDRESADTQYF.

The V gene is TRBV21-1, the J gene TRBJ1-4; the table assigns TRBD1, which was not confirmed against the DNA. TRBV21-1 counts as a pseudogene. The CDR3 consists of 16 residues. The DNA for the CDR3 is TGTGCCAGCACCGTCCCGGGACAGGGTCATTATGAAAAACTGTTTTTT. Protein product: CASTVPGQGHYEKLFF.

The V call is TRBV5-1, the J call TRBJ2-5; 12 bases agree with TRBD2. Trimming removed 6 bases from V and 4 bases from J; junction bases left unmatched: 7. The CDR3 extends over 15 amino acids. Germline-derived CDR1 and CDR2 are SGHRS and YFSETQ. As DNA, the CDR3 is TGCGCCAGCAAACTGACTAGCGGGAGTTTAGAGACCCAGTACTTC. Encoded protein: CASKLTSGSLETQYF.

The chain recombines TRBV4-3 with TRBJ2-3, with 12 bases lining up with TRBD2. The CDR3 extends over 18 amino acids. Germline CDR1 reads LGHNA; CDR2 reads YSLEER. Unmatched junction bases numbered 10, after V lost 0 bases and J lost 6 bases. The CDR3 loop reads CASSQDSFLAGGHDTQYF. CDR3 coding DNA: TGCGCCAGCAGCCAAGATAGCTTCCTAGCGGGGGGGCACGATACGCAGTATTTT.

The chain combines TRBV11-2 with TRBJ2-1, with 11 positions matching TRBD2. Unmatched junction bases numbered 8, after V lost 3 bases and J lost 7 bases. The germline CDR1 and CDR2 sequences are SGHAT and FQNNGV. The CDR3 runs to 16 residues. This CDR3 is CASSFRLAGYDNEQFF. DNA of the CDR3: TGTGCCAGCAGCTTTAGACTAGCGGGATATGATAATGAGCAGTTCTTC.